The clone carrying this T cell receptor beta chain was seen just once. The same CDR3 also results from other DNA sequences found in this sample. The CDR3 length is 15 residues. Germline V gives CDR1 SGHTA, CDR2 FQGNSA. J was trimmed by 7 bases and V by 5 bases; bases with no gene match: 9. Original analysis: Nucleated cell number was recorded as an estimate derived from reference gene primer amplification. The method was immunoSEQ multiplex PCR; TCRdb's version includes in-frame clones alone and lacks a portion of them. That table supplies the V and J calls and clone size; D and trimming were determined from the DNA. The sample contains about 170,000 clones, 80% to 90% of which appear only once. This sample was included in a study of blood T cell repertoires in COVID-19. Study summary: The origin of the acute and convalescent COVID-19 samples was the United States, Italy and Spain. Sources were T cells, B-cell-depleted T cells, or PBMCs; the material itself was cDNA or gDNA.

The sample comprised peripheral blood. This TCR was recovered from a woman of 80 years or more with acute or convalescent COVID-19. This chain connects TRBV7-2 to TRBJ1-4; 8 bases agree with TRBD1. CDR3 amino acids: CASSPDRGRGEKLFF. CDR3 nucleotides: TGTGCCAGCAGCCCCGACAGGGGTCGTGGTGAAAAACTGTTTTTT.